The 12 T cell receptor beta chains in this list originate from one sample, sequenced in a study of blood T cell repertoires in COVID-19. Method: immunoSEQ multiplex PCR; TCRdb's copy keeps in-frame clones and lacks some. The data show 310,000 or so clones, approximately 90% seen once. Sequencing used PBMCs or T cells enriched from blood (not recorded which). All receptors derive from a woman in her thirties or forties who had recovered from COVID-19.

This clone was picked up a small number of times. The chain combines TRBV4-3 with TRBJ2-7, with a tentative D call TRBD1 (5 bases). Germline V gene data show CDR1 as LGHNA and CDR2 as YSLEER. The CDR3 consists of 13 residues. V lost 3 bases and J lost 7, with 13 bases in between. Here the CDR3 DNA reads TGCGCCAGCAGCCAGACAGTTTTCGGGGAGCAGTACTTC. Translation: CASSQTVFGEQYF.

The rearrangement joins TRBV29-1 to TRBJ2-7; a possible D gene is TRBD1 (6 bases). Deletions cut 3 bases from V and 0 bases from J, with 15 bases between. The germline gives CDR1 SQVTM, CDR2 ANQGSEA. The CDR3 spans 15 residues. The CDR3, as DNA: TGCAGCGTTGATTGGTCACAGGGTAACTCCTACGAGCAGTACTTC. This translates into CSVDWSQGNSYEQYF.

This clone was observed a handful of times. This sequence joins TRBV9 and TRBJ2-5; possibly TRBD1 for D (6 bases). The germline V gene has CDR1 SGDLS and CDR2 YYNGEE. CDR3 length equals 14 residues. Trimming left V 3 bases short and J 2 bases short, with 11 bases between. CDR3 nucleotide sequence: TGTGCCAGCAGCGGTGGACAGCCTCAAGAGACCCAGTACTTC. Translating it yields CASSGGQPQETQYF.

This chain connects TRBV11-3 to TRBJ1-4; 9 positions match TRBD1. Germline CDR1 SGHNT, CDR2 YENEEA. V dropped 8 bases and J dropped 7; count of bases not matched to a gene: 8. This CDR3 comprises 14 residues. CDR3 sequence (DNA): TGTGCCAGCGGATACAGGGGGCCCGGTGAAAAACTGTTTTTT. This sequence encodes CASGYRGPGEKLFF.

The V call is TRBV19, the J call TRBJ2-5, with a possible D match to TRBD1 (5 bases). The CDR3 loop spans 13 amino acids. V was trimmed by 8 bases and J by 5 bases, leaving 15 bases between them. CDR1 LNHDA and CDR2 SQIVND come from the germline V gene (reference sequence). This CDR3 reads CASRQVAGETQYF. CDR3 DNA: TGTGCCAGTCGGCAAGTGGCAGGGGAGACCCAGTACTTC.

The J gene is TRBJ1-1, the V gene TRBV5-1; 10 nucleotides match TRBD1. Germline CDR1 SGHRS, CDR2 YFSETQ. CDR3 length equals 19 residues. V was pared by 0 bases and J by 4 bases, with 15 bases of the junction left unmatched. CDR3 amino acids: CASSLDPVTGGFGSTEAFF. For the CDR3, the DNA is TGCGCCAGCAGCTTGGATCCTGTGACAGGGGGCTTCGGTAGCACTGAAGCTTTCTTT.

CDR3 region: CSATGDQAFF. DNA for the CDR3: TGCAGTGCTACAGGGGATCAAGCTTTCTTT. This sequence joins TRBV20-1 and TRBJ1-1; D is possibly TRBD1 (6 bases). Germline V gives CDR1 DFQATT, CDR2 SNEGSKA (reference sequence). The length of the CDR3 is 10 residues. Trimming took 4 bases from V and 9 from J, leaving 9 bases between them.

J is TRBJ1-5 and V is TRBV10-2; D call uncertain. Trimming left V 4 bases short and J 6 bases short, with 10 bases between. CDR3 length: 13 amino acids. Germline assignment: CDR1 WSHSY and CDR2 SAAADI. Here the CDR3 DNA reads TGCGCCAGCAGTGTCCTCGGCGGTCAGCCCCAGCATTTT. It codes for CASSVLGGQPQHF.

This clone was observed once. The V and J genes are TRBV9 and TRBJ1-1, with a tentative D call TRBD1 (6 bases). This CDR3 region has 16 residues. V dropped 0 bases and J dropped 2 bases, with 14 bases sitting between them. The germline V gene has CDR1 SGDLS and CDR2 YYNGEE. CDR3 sequence reads: CASSVEGGKGNTEAFF. The CDR3 region has the DNA TGTGCCAGCAGCGTAGAAGGGGGTAAAGGAAACACTGAAGCTTTCTTT.

This clone showed up just a few times. This rearrangement joins TRBV28 to TRBJ2-5, with D possibly matching TRBD2 (6 bases). Per germline, CDR1 MDHEN and CDR2 SYDVKM. Trimming removed 3 bases at V and 2 bases at J, with 16 bases between. CDR3 size: 16 residues. The CDR3 here is CASSFGSGTSQETQYF. The DNA for the CDR3 is TGTGCCAGCAGTTTCGGTAGCGGAACCTCACAAGAGACCCAGTACTTC.

The rearrangement links TRBV5-4 to TRBJ2-3, with a tentative D call TRBD2 (5 bases). Deletions cut 4 bases from V and 10 bases from J, with 13 bases between. The CDR3 has 12 amino acids. Germline V gene sequence: CDR1 SGHNT, CDR2 YYREEE (reference sequence). Written as DNA, the CDR3 is TGTGCCAGCAGCCCGCGGCCGGGATCGCAGTATTTT. This codes for CASSPRPGSQYF. Together with reference TRBV5-4 and TRBJ2-3, the CDR3 gives the full variable domain: ETGVTQSPTHLIKTRGQQVTLRCSSQSGHNTVSWYQQALGQGPQFIFQYYREEENGRGNFPPRFSGLQFPNYSSELNVNALELDDSALYLCASSPRPGSQYFGPGTRLTVL.

This chain links TRBV30 with TRBJ1-1; D possibly corresponds to TRBD1 (6 bases). Trimming shortened V by 1 base and J by 1 base, and 10 bases separated the two germline ends. The CDR3 sequence is 14 residues long. The germline V gene encodes CDR1 GTSNPN and CDR2 SVGIG (reference sequence). CDR3 sequence: CAWSERGTNTEAFF. The CDR3 nucleotides read TGTGCCTGGAGTGAAAGGGGGACGAACACTGAAGCTTTCTTT.